The 31 T cell receptor beta chains listed next were all sequenced from one sample in a study of blood T cell repertoires in COVID-19. Profiling relied on immunoSEQ multiplex PCR, and the TCRdb table lists in-frame clones only, not all of them. The top ten hold 1.5% to 2% of the sample, which has around 130,000 clones, less than 90% seen once. The source material was peripheral blood. The receptors derive from a man aged 65-85 years with acute or convalescent COVID-19.

This clone was detected only a few times. The gene calls are TRBV6-6 and TRBJ1-6; 7 nucleotides align to TRBD1. Trimming at V came to 6 bases and at J to 12 bases, leaving 5 bases not matched to a gene. This CDR3 is built from 12 residues. CDR1 is MNHNY, CDR2 SVGAGI, per germline (reference sequence). The CDR3 nucleotides read TGTGCCAGCAGATTCGACAGGGAACCCCTCCACTTT. Protein: CASRFDREPLHF.

CDR3 sequence (DNA): TGTGCCAGCAGTTTATCGTGGCCGGGCGGGGGCTTGTCCTACGAGCAGTACTTC. It translates to CASSLSWPGGGLSYEQYF. This chain links TRBV27 with TRBJ2-7; perhaps TRBD2 as D (7 bases). There are 18 residues in the CDR3. The germline V and J ends were trimmed by 0 bases and 1 base, with 19 bases remaining between them. Germline CDR1 MNHEY, CDR2 SMNVEV (reference sequence).

The chain carries TRBV9 and TRBJ2-1, with TRBD1 matching over 9 bases. Per germline, CDR1 SGDLS and CDR2 YYNGEE. There are 14 residues in the CDR3. Trimming took 3 bases from V and 7 from J; bases not matched to a gene: 5. Here the CDR3 reads CASSATGGKNEQFF. The CDR3 DNA reads as TGTGCCAGCAGCGCCACAGGGGGCAAGAATGAGCAGTTCTTC.

This chain connects TRBV24-1 to TRBJ2-1, with 9 nucleotides matching TRBD1. V trimming: 3 bases; J trimming: 8 bases; junction bases outside the gene matches: 10. The CDR3 is 16 residues long. The germline gives CDR1 KGHDR, CDR2 SFDVKD. The CDR3 bases are TGTGCCACCAGTGATCGAGTCCCGGGACAGGGTCATGAGCAGTTCTTC. Its protein product is CATSDRVPGQGHEQFF.

V gene TRBV7-9 combines with J gene TRBJ2-4; 8 nucleotides line up with TRBD1. The V gene end was trimmed by 5 bases and the J gene end by 4 bases; junction bases not matched to a gene: 4. Germline V gene lookup returns CDR1 SEHNR and CDR2 FQNEAQ (reference sequence). This CDR3 is 14 amino acids long. CDR3: CASSTRDRKNIQYF. CDR3 DNA sequence: TGTGCCAGCAGCACTCGGGACAGGAAAAACATTCAGTACTTC.

In its sample, this clone was seen many times. The chain is built from TRBV4-1 and TRBJ1-3; no firm D call. The CDR3 length is 15 residues. From germline, CDR1 is MGHRA and CDR2 YSYEKL. Trimming pared 0 bases from V and 8 bases from J, leaving 14 bases between. The CDR3 region has the DNA TGCGCCAGCAGCCAAGATTGGTCCGTAATAGACACCATATATTTT. Amino acids: CASSQDWSVIDTIYF.

To note about this clone: At one end, the junction sequence differs from germline, possibly due to a read error. V gene TRBV2 combines with J gene TRBJ2-3, with 9 bases fitting TRBD1. In germline, CDR1 is SNHLY, CDR2 FYNNEI. This CDR3 contains 12 residues. The DNA for the CDR3 is TGTGCCATCAGATCCCTGGACAGGGGTTTAAATTTT. This encodes CAIRSLDRGLNF.

This chain joins TRBV7-6 and TRBJ2-5; 9 bases agree with TRBD2. The CDR3 runs to 17 residues. Trimming removed 0 bases from V and 6 bases from J; junction bases left unmatched: 11. Looked up from germline, CDR1 is SGHVS and CDR2 is FNYEAQ. The CDR3: CASSLAFGGGTSKTQYF. CDR3 DNA: TGTGCCAGCAGCTTAGCTTTTGGAGGAGGGACTAGCAAGACCCAGTACTTC.

The gene calls are TRBV7-9 and TRBJ2-3; D not certain. Germline V gives CDR1 SEHNR, CDR2 FQNEAQ (reference sequence). The CDR3 has 13 residues. Trimming shortened V by 1 base and J by 6 bases, and 8 bases separated the two germline ends. CDR3 in amino acids: CASSLDERDTQYF. The CDR3 nucleotides read TGTGCCAGCAGCTTAGATGAGAGGGATACGCAGTATTTT.

This chain uses TRBV27 with TRBJ1-5; D is possibly TRBD1 (6 bases). CDR3 length: 17 amino acids. Germline CDR1 reads MNHEY; CDR2 reads SMNVEV (reference sequence). V was trimmed by 6 bases and J by 3 bases, leaving 21 bases between them. In DNA form, the CDR3 reads TGTGCCAGCAGCCTAGGAAGGGGGTGGTCTACCAATCAGCCCCAGCATTTT. Translating it yields CASSLGRGWSTNQPQHF.

The V call is TRBV11-2, the J call TRBJ2-7; 8 bases align to TRBD1. The length of the CDR3 is 16 residues. Germline V gene lookup returns CDR1 SGHAT and CDR2 FQNNGV. V lost 6 bases and J lost 4; bases outside the gene matches: 14. CDR3 loop: CASSFSRTGRVYEQYF. The CDR3 DNA sequence: TGTGCCAGCAGTTTTTCCCGGACAGGGCGGGTGTACGAGCAGTACTTC.

The gene calls are TRBV9 and TRBJ2-5, with a possible D match to TRBD1 (5 bases). V lost 4 bases and J lost 3, with 13 bases in between. This CDR3 contains 14 residues. From germline, CDR1 is SGDLS and CDR2 YYNGEE. The CDR3 nucleotides read TGTGCCAGCAGCCCCCCCCTCAGGGAAGAGACCCAGTACTTC. This encodes CASSPPLREETQYF.

The CDR3 DNA reads as TGTGCCAGCAGCTCCGTCTCCGGGACAGACGGTGAAAAACTGTTTTTT. Encoded protein: CASSSVSGTDGEKLFF. The J gene is TRBJ1-4, the V gene TRBV5-5, with 7 bases that match TRBD1. V lost 3 bases, J lost 7 bases, and 12 bases stayed unmatched. The CDR3 sequence is 16 residues long. Looked up from germline, CDR1 is SGHKS and CDR2 is YYEKEE (reference sequence).

CDR3 in DNA: TGTGCCAGCAGCCCGGGGACTAGCGGGGGCGATGAGCAGTTCTTC. Translation: CASSPGTSGGDEQFF. This chain uses TRBV7-9 with TRBJ2-1; 14 nucleotides align to TRBD2. J gave up 8 bases and V 5 bases, and 5 bases lay outside the gene matches. Germline CDR1 is SEHNR and CDR2 is FQNEAQ (reference sequence). This CDR3 has 15 residues.

V gene TRBV5-1 combines with J gene TRBJ2-3; perhaps TRBD2 as D (5 bases). Germline CDR1 SGHRS, CDR2 YFSETQ. V was pared by 0 bases and J by 1 base, with 18 bases between. The CDR3 is made up of 18 amino acids. Written as DNA, the CDR3 is TGCGCCAGCAGCTTGGCAAGAGGGCACCCCGGGGGCACAGATACGCAGTATTTT. Translated: CASSLARGHPGGTDTQYF.

The CDR3 region has the DNA TGTGCCAGTAGTATTGGGCGGGGGGGAAATATTCTCACAGATACGCAGTATTTT. Amino acids: CASSIGRGGNILTDTQYF. This chain joins TRBV19 and TRBJ2-3; 9 positions agree with TRBD2. V lost 3 bases to trimming and J lost 2 bases; unmatched junction nucleotides: 12. The CDR3 is 18 residues long. CDR1 and CDR2 from the germline V gene are LNHDA and SQIVND (reference sequence).

The chain uses TRBV20-1 and TRBJ1-2, with TRBD1 as a possible D gene (5 bases). V lost 3 bases, J lost 3 bases, and 14 bases lay in between. Germline CDR1 DFQATT, CDR2 SNEGSKA (reference sequence). CDR3 length equals 14 residues. CDR3 protein: CSASDFKGYYGYTF. CDR3 in DNA: TGCAGTGCTAGTGACTTCAAGGGGTACTATGGCTACACCTTC.

This clone was detected a few times. This rearrangement joins TRBV19 to TRBJ2-2; the D gene is possibly TRBD1 (5 bases). The ends were cut back, 4 bases at V and 4 bases at J, with 13 bases in the middle. The CDR3 covers 15 residues. In germline, CDR1 is LNHDA, CDR2 SQIVND (reference sequence). DNA for the CDR3: TGTGCCAGTAGTACCTTGGCTAGGGGCACCGGGGAGCTGTTTTTT. The encoded protein is CASSTLARGTGELFF.

The V gene is TRBV11-2, the J gene TRBJ1-1; D gene unclear. Germline loops: CDR1 SGHAT, CDR2 FQNNGV. This CDR3 comprises 16 residues. V gave up 5 bases and J gave up 0 bases, with 16 bases separating them. CDR3 sequence (DNA): TGTGCCAGCAGCCCGCGTCCGGACTTCGTGAACACTGAAGCTTTCTTT. Its protein product is CASSPRPDFVNTEAFF.

The rearrangement joins TRBV19 to TRBJ1-5; D is ambiguous. CDR1 LNHDA and CDR2 SQIVND come from the germline V gene (reference sequence). The CDR3 is made up of 15 amino acids. Between the trimmed V and J ends, which lost 6 bases and 1 base, there was a span of 13 bases. The CDR3 is CASSTNGLSNQPQHF. CDR3 sequence (DNA): TGTGCCAGTAGCACCAATGGACTAAGCAATCAGCCCCAGCATTTT.

This clone was detected once. This chain joins TRBV25-1 and TRBJ1-5, with 7 bases aligning to TRBD1. The CDR3 has 13 residues. Looked up from germline, CDR1 is MGHDK and CDR2 is SYGVNS. Trimming cost V 6 bases and J 6 bases; bases outside gene matches: 5. Here the CDR3 reads CASSAGGLQPQHF. The CDR3 region has the DNA TGTGCCAGCAGCGCAGGGGGGCTTCAGCCCCAGCATTTT.

The chain couples TRBV19 to TRBJ1-4, with unresolved D. The V and J ends lost 6 bases and 0 bases respectively, with 8 bases between them. The CDR3 has 14 amino acids. Germline assignment: CDR1 LNHDA and CDR2 SQIVND (reference sequence). This chain's CDR3 is CASRPTATNEKLFF. The CDR3 DNA reads as TGTGCCAGTAGGCCCACAGCAACTAATGAAAAACTGTTTTTT.

V is TRBV28 and J is TRBJ2-5; D is undetermined. Germline V gene lookup returns CDR1 MDHEN and CDR2 SYDVKM. The V end was cut by 5 bases, the J end by 2 bases, with 12 bases between. This CDR3 is built from 14 residues. In DNA form, the CDR3 reads TGTGCCAGCAGTCTACAACAGCCACAAGAGACCCAGTACTTC. Translated: CASSLQQPQETQYF.

As to this clone: An end of the junction does not agree with germline; a read error may underlie this. CDR3 nucleotides: TGTGCCAGCAGTCTAAAAAGGACAGCCCTGGACTTT. As protein: CASSLKRTALDF. This chain uses TRBV12-3 or TRBV12-4 with TRBJ1-6; a possible D gene is TRBD1 (6 bases). The CDR3 spans 12 residues.

The rearrangement uses TRBV7-9 and TRBJ1-4, with 7 bases aligning to TRBD1. The CDR3 runs to 16 residues. Germline trimming cut 4 bases from V and 3 bases from J; bases unmatched to any gene: 8. Germline CDR1 reads SEHNR; CDR2 reads FQNEAQ (reference sequence). The CDR3 DNA sequence: TGTGCCAGCAGCTCACCCTCCCAGGGGGCTAATGAAAAACTGTTTTTT. This sequence encodes CASSSPSQGANEKLFF.

The chain recombines TRBV24-1 with TRBJ2-3, with TRBD1 as a possible D gene (5 bases). The ends were cut back, 7 bases at V and 3 bases at J, with 10 bases in the middle. Germline V gene lookup returns CDR1 KGHDR and CDR2 SFDVKD. The CDR3 extends over 13 amino acids. CDR3 sequence reads: CATRDGATDTQYF. In DNA form, the CDR3 reads TGTGCCACCAGGGATGGGGCGACAGATACGCAGTATTTT.

The chain has TRBV5-1 and TRBJ2-5; 11 bases map to TRBD2. The CDR3 is 15 residues long. Germline CDR1 SGHRS, CDR2 YFSETQ. Trimming at V came to 4 bases and at J to 2 bases, leaving 4 bases not matched to a gene. This CDR3 reads CASSAGLAVQETQYF. CDR3 in DNA: TGCGCCAGCAGCGCGGGACTAGCGGTACAAGAGACCCAGTACTTC. Together with reference TRBV5-1 and TRBJ2-5, the CDR3 gives the full variable domain: KAGVTQTPRYLIKTRGQQVTLSCSPISGHRSVSWYQQTPGQGLQFLFEYFSETQRNKGNFPGRFSGRQFSNSRSEMNVSTLELGDSALYLCASSAGLAVQETQYFGPGTRLLVL.

This clone was seen just once. V and J are TRBV14 and TRBJ2-2, with D perhaps matching TRBD1 (6 bases). The length of the CDR3 is 16 residues. The germline CDR1 and CDR2 sequences are SGHDN and FVKESK. Trimming left V 1 base short and J 7 bases short, with 16 bases between. The CDR3 is CASSQGGRGNIGELFF. In DNA form, the CDR3 reads TGTGCCAGCAGCCAAGGAGGCAGGGGAAATATCGGGGAGCTGTTTTTT.

V is TRBV19 and J is TRBJ1-5; D is possibly TRBD1 (6 bases). The CDR3 is 16 amino acids. V gave up 7 bases and J gave up 6 bases, with 22 bases separating them. The germline gives CDR1 LNHDA, CDR2 SQIVND (reference sequence). CDR3 sequence (DNA): TGTGCCAGTACCCCCGAGGGACATACCGGTATTCAGCCCCAGCATTTT. Translated, it gives CASTPEGHTGIQPQHF.

V usage is TRBV5-4 and J usage is TRBJ1-2, with TRBD1 as a possible D gene (6 bases). The V end lost 1 base, the J end lost 4 bases, and 11 bases lay between the germline ends. The germline CDR1 and CDR2 sequences are SGHNT and YYREEE (reference sequence). The CDR3 is 14 amino acids. Written as DNA, the CDR3 is TGTGCCAGCAGCTTGCGGGGGGCGGGCTATGGCTACACCTTC. Protein: CASSLRGAGYGYTF.

V gene TRBV7-2 combines with J gene TRBJ1-2; no firm D call. With 0 bases removed from V and 2 bases from J, the gap between germline ends came to 16 bases. There are 17 residues in the CDR3. Germline-derived CDR1 and CDR2 are SGHTA and FQGNSA. CDR3 protein: CASSLARHRTLNYGYTF. CDR3 sequence (DNA): TGTGCCAGCAGCTTAGCGAGACACCGAACTCTCAACTATGGCTACACCTTC.